The following is a TCR beta chain sequence with its context. V lost 8 bases and J lost 3; bases outside the gene matches: 3. The CDR3 contains 12 residues. Germline lookup yields CDR1 KGHSH and CDR2 LQKENI. This sample stems from a study of blood T cell repertoires in COVID-19. Assay used: immunoSEQ multiplex PCR; TCRdb lists only in-frame clones, some missing. The repertoire includes roughly 300,000 clones, approximately 89% of them detected once, and 2% to 2.5% sits in the top ten. This TCR was recovered from a woman in her thirties with COVID-19, enrolled during active disease. The sample comprised peripheral blood. The V call is TRBV18, the J call TRBJ1-2; 7 bases fit TRBD1. CDR3 nucleotide sequence: TGTGCCAGCGTCGGGACAGACTATGGCTACACCTTC. This sequence encodes CASVGTDYGYTF. The full variable domain, completed using reference TRBV18 and TRBJ1-2, is NAGVMQNPRHLVRRRGQEARLRCSPMKGHSHVYWYRQLPEEGLKFMVYLQKENIIDESGMPKERFSAEFPKEGPSILRIQQVVRGDSAAYFCASVGTDYGYTFGSGTRLTVV.